This TCR beta chain appears in the sequencing data of a study of cytomegalovirus exposure and HLA in healthy donors. As for the study in general: Membership in the Caucasian-associated ancestry cluster was found for about four fifths of nearly 400 genotyped donors.

Use of 60 Vbeta and 13 Jbeta primers characterized the PCR. TCRdb's copy holds only in-frame clones and misses some; the assay was immunoSEQ multiplex PCR. The clone table shows 100,000 to 150,000 clones, with the ten largest holding roughly 1.4%. CDR3 length: 19 amino acids. In the case of this clone: The target antigen is unknown.

Findings and caveats of the study: In a later analysis, TCR beta V- and J-gene trimming showed a link to a missense DCLRE1C variant.

The material sequenced was PBMCs. The receptor was derived from a woman in her 40s in good health and CMV-seronegative. The chain carries TRBV1 and TRBJ2-7; TRBD2, as called in the table, went unchecked against the DNA. TRBV1 is marked as a pseudogene. The CDR3, as DNA: TGCACCAGCAGCCAAGATTTCCTAGCGCACGCACTTAATTCCTACGAGCAGTACGTC. This sequence encodes CTSSQDFLAHALNSYEQYV.